Described below is a single T cell receptor (beta chain) sequence and its context. Its antigen is still unknown. Base quality data are lacking; no much larger clone is found one base away. This record comes from a study of T cells after posttransplantation cyclophosphamide listed by TCRdb under 2016. Describing the broader study: Using TRB sequencing, the study followed how the T cell repertoire reconstituted after myeloablative bone marrow transplantation in which posttransplantation cyclophosphamide served as GVHD prophylaxis. Public TRB sequences were compared against a database of over 3,600 sequences linked to responses to pathogens, tumor antigens, self-antigens and alloantigens. In 3 patients, TRB sequencing was also performed on up to roughly 3 more blood samples taken 2 to 5.2 years after transplant, and in a handful of patients, pretransplant blood was also TRB-sequenced. Samples from about 37 PTCy-treated patients and some 16 related bone marrow donors of those patients were subjected to antigen receptor sequencing. Because TRA and TRB clonality correlated tightly in roughly ten samples, later TCR analyses were limited to TRB. Blood from all 35 or so PTCy patients with 1-year posttransplant specimens was subjected to TRB sequencing. The paper as a whole reports these results and caveats: Donor-recipient similarity was low at 1-2 months but increased during the first year, and donor CD8+ memory clones often dominated later blood repertoires. The TRB repertoires of T cells infiltrating skin or GI tract showed only limited overlap with the TRB repertoires of T cells in blood. Across 45 or so patients, TRB clonality was highly associated with recipient CMV seropositivity and CMV reactivation, and PTCy diversity was similar to diversity in CNI/methotrexate controls.

Genomic DNA was the input for TRB sequencing, which was run either with the immunoSEQ assay at survey resolution or with the hsTCRB kit. On the study's bioinformatics: The immunoSEQ software handled the initial read processing, while the LymphoSeq R package was used for the repertoire analyses. Clonality was calculated as 1 minus normalized Shannon entropy, and the Gini coefficient was also calculated for each TRB dataset. To infer phenotypes in unsorted samples, TRB sequences from sorted subsets of the recipient or donor were mapped onto unsorted samples from the same recipient. Sourced from immuneACCESS, this table was stored by TCRdb with only in-frame sequences that have V and J called. A share of the clones is absent; for the studies checked, an unresolved V gene accounts for under half, and the remainder has no known explanation. The DNA gave D and trimming, while V, J and clone size come from that table. This sample is represented by fewer than 20,000 clones; less than 95% of them were singletons. 0.27% of the sample rests with the top ten.

Viable CD3+CD4+ or CD3+CD8+ cells that were CCR7+CD45RA+CD45RO-CD95-CD27+CD28+ were classified as naive T cells. Peripheral blood samples were provided by related bone marrow donors on the day of marrow donation. Peripheral blood and bone marrow mononuclear cells were isolated by Ficoll-Hypaque density centrifugation and cryopreserved. Sorting of CD4+ and CD8+ T cells, including naive and memory subsets, was performed by FACS on a FACSAria II. The sequencing sample was made of naive CD4+ T cells sorted from blood. This sequence was found in a woman aged 45-59 years in good health and a related stem cell transplant donor.

The DNA sequence is given as TGTGCCAGCAGTTCGCGGTATCAAGAGACCCAGTACTTC. Its translation reads: CASSSRYQETQYF. The V gene is TRBV28 and the J gene is TRBJ2-5; confidence is insufficient to name the D gene. V is cut by 4 bases and J by 2 bases, and the space between the germline ends is 8 bases. The CDR3 contains 13 residues, cysteine and phenylalanine counted. CDR3 DNA is the only sequence kept; it has 39 bases, read in frame from the first base. For CDR1 and CDR2, the germline V gene lists MDHEN and SYDVKM.